The present TCR beta chain was sequenced within a study of T cell clonality in common variable immunodeficiency. This clone has ten or more counts. The read ends 3 residues early relative to the CDR3; the germline J gene fills the gap. The method was immunoSEQ multiplex PCR; TCRdb's version includes in-frame clones alone and lacks a portion of them. The sample offers approximately 30,000 clones and no singletons, the top ten holding around 4.5%. The CDR3 has 13 amino acids. CDR1 is SGHTA and CDR2 is FQGNSA in the germline V gene. Trimming removed 5 bases at V and 4 bases at J, with 10 bases between. Blood samples were heparinized, about 4.5 to 9 ml per donor.

This clonotype originated in a person aged 18 to 75 in good health. The sequencing input was peripheral blood mononuclear cells. The genes are TRBV7-2 and TRBJ2-3; D gene ambiguous. The DNA read from the CDR3 is TGTGCCAGCAGCCCTTATTCCCCAGATACG. It codes for CASSPYSPDT. The CDR3 in its entirety is CASSPYSPDTQYF.